This T cell receptor beta chain was sequenced for a study of blood T cell repertoires in COVID-19. Turning to the study itself: The samples span acute and convalescent COVID-19 from the United States, Italy and Spain. From T cells, B-cell-depleted T cells, or PBMCs came the material, which was cDNA or gDNA.

Original methodology: Scientists estimated how many nucleated cells there were by amplifying reference gene primers. Data came from immunoSEQ multiplex PCR; TCRdb stores just in-frame clones and leaves some out. Clone size and the V and J calls come from that table; the DNA yielded D and trimming. This sample has 240,000 or so clones; roughly 80% occur once, and the top ten carry approximately 3.2%. Sequencing used peripheral blood. The TCR was taken from a woman under 30 with acute or convalescent COVID-19.

The CDR3 DNA follows: TGTGCCAGTAAGGGGGATACGCAGTATTTT. Translated: CASKGDTQYF. The chain has TRBV2 and TRBJ2-3; a possible D gene is TRBD1 (5 bases). This CDR3 contains 10 residues. The V end was cut by 9 bases, the J end by 6 bases, with 7 bases between. CDR1 SNHLY and CDR2 FYNNEI come from the germline V gene.